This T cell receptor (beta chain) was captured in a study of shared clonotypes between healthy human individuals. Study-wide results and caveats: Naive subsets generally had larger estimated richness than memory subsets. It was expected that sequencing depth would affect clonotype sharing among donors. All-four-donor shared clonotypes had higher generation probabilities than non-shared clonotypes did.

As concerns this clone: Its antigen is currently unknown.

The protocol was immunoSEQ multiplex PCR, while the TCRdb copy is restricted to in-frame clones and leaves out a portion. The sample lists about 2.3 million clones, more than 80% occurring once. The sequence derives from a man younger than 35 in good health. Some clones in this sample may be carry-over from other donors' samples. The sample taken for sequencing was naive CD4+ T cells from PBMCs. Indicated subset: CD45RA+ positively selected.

The CDR3 nucleotides are TGTGCCAGCAGCTCTTCCGCAGGGGCAGAGACCCAGTACTTC. Amino acids: CASSSSAGAETQYF. The gene calls are TRBV11-3 and TRBJ2-5; possible D gene TRBD1, 6 bases. V shed 4 bases and J shed 4 bases, with 13 bases lying between them. The CDR3 contains 14 residues. Germline V gene lookup returns CDR1 SGHNT and CDR2 YENEEA.